The 32 T cell receptor beta chains below were found in one sample sequenced in a study of tumor-infiltrating lymphocytes in primary liver carcinoma. Without any cell sorting, about 19-32 mg of bulk tissue yielded co-extracted RNA and DNA. From around 530 ng of total RNA, TCR beta-specific cDNA was reverse-transcribed using a constant-region primer. A slightly modified ARM-PCR protocol with three nested multiplex PCR rounds produced these TCR beta libraries. The first two PCR rounds, roughly 11 cycles each, used TRBV1-TRBV30 forward primers and a C-beta reverse primer. In TCRdb, the multiplex PCR reads were re-called with MiXCR into one record per CDR3 protein. This table holds about 120,000 distinct CDR3 sequences, approximately 71% found once. The sequencing sample was made of tumor-adjacent normal liver tissue. The receptors were sampled from a woman aged 55-70 years with primary liver carcinoma and hepatitis B virus infection.

The chain employs TRBV6-5 and TRBJ2-1; 13 bases line up with TRBD2. This CDR3 is built from 17 residues. Trimming cost V 0 bases and J 7 bases; bases outside gene matches: 6. CDR1 is MNHEY and CDR2 is SVGAGI in the germline V gene. Here the CDR3 DNA reads TGTGCCAGCAGTTACTCCGTGAGACTAGCGGGAGGTAATGAGCAGTTCTTC. Its translation is CASSYSVRLAGGNEQFF.

For this clonotype: One end of the junction does not line up with germline, which may come from a read error. The chain employs TRBV4-2 and TRBJ2-3; a possible D gene is TRBD2 (6 bases). Germline V lookup: CDR1 LGHNA, CDR2 YNFKEQ. The CDR3 is made up of 14 amino acids. The chain's CDR3 is CANSQVSGTDMQYF. The CDR3 DNA follows: TGTGCCAACAGCCAAGTTAGCGGCACAGATATGCAGTATTTT.

This clonotype turned up a few times. This may arise from a read error, as a much more abundant clone is one base away. The rearrangement joins TRBV29-1 to TRBJ2-3; D unresolved. The CDR3 consists of 16 residues. The germline V gene encodes CDR1 SQVTM and CDR2 ANQGSEA. Between the trimmed V and J ends, which lost 2 bases and 1 base, there was a span of 16 bases. The CDR3 DNA reads as TGCAGCGTTGAAATTCCCGATGGGGTCGGCACAGATACGCAGTATTTT. Residues: CSVEIPDGVGTDTQYF.

The chain carries TRBV10-2 and TRBJ2-5, with D possibly being TRBD2 (5 bases). From germline, CDR1 is WSHSY and CDR2 SAAADI. The CDR3 contains 13 residues. Trimming pared 10 bases from V and 4 bases from J, leaving 16 bases between. The CDR3 here is CANSGEGLETQYF. The CDR3 coding sequence is TGCGCCAATAGTGGAGAGGGTTTAGAGACCCAGTACTTC.

Remarks on this clonotype: A much larger clone sits a single nucleotide away, making a read error possible. The chain joins TRBV20-1 to TRBJ2-5; D possibly corresponds to TRBD1 (6 bases). V shed 4 bases and J shed 5 bases, with 17 bases lying between them. CDR1 and CDR2 (germline): DFQATT, SNEGSKA (reference sequence). There are 14 residues in the CDR3. CDR3 protein: CSAMSTGNIETQYF. The CDR3 DNA reads as TGCAGTGCTATGAGTACAGGGAACATTGAGACCCAGTACTTC.

This clonotype was counted at least ten times. This chain joins TRBV6-1 and TRBJ2-7; D gene ambiguous. The CDR3 contains 15 residues. Germline CDR1 MNHNS, CDR2 SASEGT. V was clipped by 5 bases and J by 2 bases, with 16 bases between them. The CDR3 loop is CASSWSRAPAYEQYF. For the CDR3, the DNA is TGTGCCAGCAGTTGGTCACGGGCCCCGGCCTACGAGCAGTACTTC.

With respect to this clonotype: A read error may account for a junction end that differs from germline. The chain combines TRBV29-1 with TRBJ2-3; D perhaps matches TRBD2 (6 bases). CDR3 length: 17 residues. Germline CDR1 reads SQVTM; CDR2 reads ANQGSEA. CDR3: CGVEGWLAGSNTDTQYF. DNA for the CDR3: TGCGGCGTTGAAGGTTGGCTGGCGGGAAGCAACACAGATACGCAGTATTTT.

Note on this clonotype: One base away lies a much larger clone, so this may be a sequencing read error. The V gene is TRBV28, the J gene TRBJ1-3, with D perhaps TRBD1 (5 bases). The CDR3 loop spans 14 amino acids. Germline CDR1 MDHEN, CDR2 SYDVKM. Trimming removed 4 bases from V and 2 bases from J, with 9 bases in between. The CDR3 coding sequence is TGTGCCAGCAGTTCGACAGTCACTGGAAACACCATATATTTT. It encodes CASSSTVTGNTIYF.

On this clonotype itself: An end of the junction differs from the germline gene, which may be a read error. CDR3 coding DNA: TGTGCCAGGAGCTTAAAGGATTTATCTTACACAGAAGCTTTCTTT. Translated: CARSLKDLSYTEAFF. The chain is built from TRBV11-3 and TRBJ1-1, with unresolved D. The CDR3 extends over 15 amino acids. Germline assignment: CDR1 SGHNT and CDR2 YENEEA.

In its sample, this clonotype was seen many times. Here the CDR3 reads CASSWVRGYHGYTF. For the CDR3, the DNA is TGTGCCAGCAGTTGGGTTCGGGGGTATCACGGCTACACCTTC. This chain links TRBV6-5 with TRBJ1-2; the D gene is possibly TRBD1 (5 bases). The germline CDR1 and CDR2 sequences are MNHEY and SVGAGI. Trimming shortened V by 4 bases and J by 8 bases, and 17 bases separated the two germline ends. The CDR3 runs to 14 residues.

For this clonotype: An end of the junction differs from the germline gene, which may be a read error. The chain couples TRBV11-2 to TRBJ2-2; D perhaps matches TRBD2 (5 bases). Germline CDR1 SGHAT, CDR2 FQNNGV. The CDR3 is 12 amino acids. The CDR3 sequence: CASSSGVGELLF. The CDR3 region has the DNA TGTGCCAGCAGCTCCGGGGTCGGGGAGCTGTTATTT.

Concerning this clonotype itself: Compared with germline, one end of the junction differs, possibly owing to a read error. The rearrangement links TRBV12-3 or TRBV12-4 to TRBJ2-3, with no clear D. This CDR3 comprises 12 residues. DNA of the CDR3: TGTGCCAGCAGTTTTTCCCGAGATACGCACTATTTT. Translating it yields CASSFSRDTHYF.

V gene TRBV6-5 combines with J gene TRBJ1-4; weak D call: TRBD1 (5 bases). This CDR3 is built from 16 residues. V shed 4 bases and J shed 8 bases, with 20 bases lying between them. CDR1 MNHEY and CDR2 SVGAGI come from the germline V gene. The CDR3 spells CASSSAGHSSLEKLFF. In DNA form, the CDR3 reads TGTGCCAGCAGTTCTGCCGGACACTCCTCCCTAGAAAAACTGTTTTTT.

To note about this clonotype: This may stem from a read error, because a much larger clone lies one nucleotide away. The chain has TRBV5-1 and TRBJ1-1; D uncertain. Germline assignment: CDR1 SGHRS and CDR2 YFSETQ. The CDR3 has 14 amino acids. The CDR3 bases are TGCTCCAGCAGCGAGGACGTACTGAACACTGAAGCTTTCTTT. It codes for CSSSEDVLNTEAFF.

The CDR3 spells CASSDGTLTEAFF. For the CDR3, the DNA is TGCGCCAGCAGTGATGGGACCCTAACTGAAGCTTTCTTT. V gene TRBV10-2 combines with J gene TRBJ1-1; TRBD1 is a possible D gene (5 bases). Per germline, CDR1 WSHSY and CDR2 SAAADI. The CDR3 is 13 residues long. With 3 bases removed from V and 5 bases from J, the gap between germline ends came to 10 bases.

The rearrangement uses TRBV30 and TRBJ2-1; 10 nucleotides match TRBD2. CDR1 is GTSNPN and CDR2 is SVGIG in the germline V gene (reference sequence). The trim removed 2 bases at V and 4 bases at J, leaving 11 bases unmatched. The CDR3 length is 17 residues. The chain's CDR3 is CAWSPKISSGSYNEQFF. CDR3 coding DNA: TGTGCCTGGAGTCCAAAAATCTCTAGCGGGAGTTACAATGAGCAGTTCTTC. Using reference TRBV30 and TRBJ2-1 for the parts outside the CDR3, the full variable domain is SQTIHQWPATLVQPVGSPLSLECTVEGTSNPNLYWYRQAAGRGLQLLFYSVGIGQISSEVPQNLSASRPQDRQFILSSKKLLLSDSGFYLCAWSPKISSGSYNEQFFGPGTRLTVL.

Comment on this clonotype: A clone one base away is much larger, so this may be a read error. The CDR3 protein is CVSSTRETQYF. CDR3 coding DNA: TGTGTCAGCAGCACAAGGGAGACCCAGTACTTC. This chain uses TRBV12-3 or TRBV12-4 with TRBJ2-5; D gene unclear. The CDR3 covers 11 residues.

This clonotype was seen a handful of times. A much larger clone differs from this one at a single base, so this may be a read error. V is TRBV6-1 and J is TRBJ2-1, with D possibly matching TRBD2 (7 bases). CDR1 and CDR2 (germline): MNHNS, SASEGT. The CDR3 extends over 13 amino acids. The CDR3 bases are TGTGTCAGCAGTGCCAAGGGGGGGAATGAGCAGTTCTTC. It encodes CVSSAKGGNEQFF.

The chain carries TRBV15 and TRBJ1-4; the D gene is possibly TRBD1 (6 bases). The germline V and J ends were trimmed by 1 base and 11 bases, with 17 bases remaining between them. Germline V gene lookup returns CDR1 LNHNV and CDR2 YYDKDF (reference sequence). The CDR3 totals 15 residues. CDR3 protein: CATSRVARGRVKLFF. The CDR3 DNA reads as TGTGCCACCAGCAGAGTGGCCCGGGGGCGCGTGAAACTGTTTTTT. Complete variable domain (other parts from reference TRBV15 and TRBJ1-4): DAMVIQNPRYQVTQFGKPVTLSCSQTLNHNVMYWYQQKSSQAPKLLFHYYDKDFNNEADTPDNFQSRRPNTSFCFLDIRSPGLGDTAMYLCATSRVARGRVKLFFGSGTQLSVL.

A single count supports this clonotype. This may come from a read error, since a much larger clone is one base off. J is TRBJ2-3 and V is TRBV5-1, with D perhaps TRBD2 (6 bases). CDR1 and CDR2 from the germline V gene are SGHRS and YFSETQ. CDR3 length: 14 residues. CDR3 sequence: CASSSSGLPDTHYF. In DNA, the CDR3 is TGCGCCAGCAGCTCAAGCGGGCTACCGGATACGCATTATTTT.

In this sample, this clonotype turned up many times. J is TRBJ1-6 and V is TRBV12-3 or TRBV12-4; the D is unclear. The CDR3 consists of 15 residues. Trimming stripped 5 bases from V and 1 base from J, with 9 bases between. The CDR3 protein is CASSPEGSYNSPLHF. CDR3 nucleotide sequence: TGTGCCAGCAGTCCCGAGGGTTCCTATAATTCACCCCTCCACTTT.

Only one count was recorded for this clonotype. No conserved phenylalanine or tryptophan ends this CDR3, so it is likely a read error. The chain joins TRBV29-1 to TRBJ2-3, with D possibly TRBD2 on 6 matching bases. V was pared by 7 bases and J by 2 bases, with 16 bases between. This CDR3 comprises 14 residues. Germline values: CDR1 SQVTM, CDR2 ANQGSEA. Written as DNA, the CDR3 is TGCAGCGACAAATTAGCGGTAAACACAGATACGCAGTATCTT. Amino acid sequence: CSDKLAVNTDTQYL.

The chain couples TRBV4-2 to TRBJ2-7; 7 nucleotides align to TRBD2. This CDR3 is built from 15 residues. Germline assignment: CDR1 LGHNA and CDR2 YNFKEQ. V was clipped by 7 bases and J by 4 bases; unmatched bases: 13. This CDR3 reads CASNPMVRELYEQYF. The CDR3 bases are TGTGCCAGCAACCCCATGGTGCGGGAGCTTTACGAGCAGTACTTC.

The chain couples TRBV12-3 or TRBV12-4 to TRBJ2-7, with 9 bases that match TRBD1. The CDR3 totals 14 residues. CDR3 loop: CANSPRDRAYEQYV. DNA for the CDR3: TGTGCCAACAGTCCCCGGGACAGGGCCTACGAGCAGTACGTC.

This chain links TRBV29-1 with TRBJ2-7, with 7 bases matching TRBD1. The CDR3 runs 13 residues. Per germline, CDR1 SQVTM and CDR2 ANQGSEA. The CDR3 spells CSVVQGYSYEHYV. Written as DNA, the CDR3 is TGCAGCGTCGTACAGGGGTACTCCTACGAGCACTACGTC.

As for this clonotype: The junction differs from germline at one of its ends, possibly a read error. The chain combines TRBV7-8 with TRBJ1-2, with 10 nucleotides matching TRBD1. Germline assignment: CDR1 SGHVS and CDR2 FQNEAQ. This CDR3 comprises 14 residues. The CDR3 DNA sequence: TGTGCCAGCAGCCTGGGACAGGGGAACTATGGATACACCTTC. This codes for CASSLGQGNYGYTF.

Remarks on this clonotype: A junction end diverges from the germline sequence, so it may reflect a read error. The chain couples TRBV29-1 to TRBJ1-1; TRBD1 matches at 9 bases. Per germline, CDR1 SQVTM and CDR2 ANQGSEA. CDR3 length equals 13 residues. CDR3 coding DNA: TGCAGCGTCTACACAGGGGGCTCCGCTGTAGCTTCCTTT. Amino acids: CSVYTGGSAVASF. The variable domain in full, with the rest retrieved from reference TRBV29-1 and TRBJ1-1, is SAVISQKPSRDICQRGTSLTIQCQVDSQVTMMFWYRQQPGQSLTLIATANQGSEATYESGFVIDKFPISRPNLTFSTLTVSNMSPEDSSIYLCSVYTGGSAVASFGQGTRLTVV.

With regard to this clonotype: The conserved phenylalanine or tryptophan normally closing the CDR3 is absent here, so this likely arose from a read error. The chain recombines TRBV4-2 with TRBJ2-6, with D possibly being TRBD1 (5 bases). Per the germline V gene, CDR1 is LGHNA and CDR2 is YNFKEQ. This CDR3 comprises 20 residues. Written as DNA, the CDR3 is TGTGCCAGCAGCCAAGATCGTGGTAGACTGTCTTTCTCTGGGGCTAACGTCCTGACTTCC. As protein: CASSQDRGRLSFSGANVLTS.

J is TRBJ2-7 and V is TRBV6-6, with D maybe TRBD2 (6 bases). V was clipped by 9 bases and J by 6 bases, with 18 bases between them. CDR3 size: 13 residues. The germline CDR1 and CDR2 sequences are MNHNY and SVGAGI (reference sequence). CDR3 region: CASIVEGSGEQYF. Here the CDR3 DNA reads TGTGCCAGTATCGTGGAGGGGTCTGGCGAGCAGTACTTC.

A note on this clonotype: Since the CDR3 does not end with the conserved phenylalanine or tryptophan, this likely comes from a read error. No DNA is shown, since the ends of the CDR3 on it are uncertain; the CDR3 is the one TCRdb lists. The chain joins TRBV11-2 to TRBJ2-7; TRBD2, as called in the table, went unchecked against the DNA. The CDR3 contains 11 residues when both ends are counted. Germline CDR1 reads SGHAT; CDR2 reads FQNNGV. The CDR3 protein is CASSSGSSPEC.

The chain has TRBV28 and TRBJ1-2; D possibly corresponds to TRBD1 (5 bases). CDR3 length equals 13 residues. Germline assignment: CDR1 MDHEN and CDR2 SYDVKM. Trimming removed 5 bases at V and 8 bases at J, with 15 bases between. The DNA for the CDR3 is TGTGCCAGCAGTCCCCTGGGGGGTTGGGGCTACACCTTC. Translated, it gives CASSPLGGWGYTF.

The table lists this clonotype with a few counts. The chain carries TRBV11-3 and TRBJ2-1; D gene unclear. V was shortened by 6 bases and J by 6 bases, with 9 bases between the two germline ends. Germline CDR1 is SGHNT and CDR2 is YENEEA. The CDR3 consists of 12 residues. The DNA for the CDR3 is TGTGCCAGCAGTGTGGGTTTCAATGAGCAGTTCTTC. This sequence encodes CASSVGFNEQFF.